The source of this T cell receptor beta chain is a study of cytomegalovirus exposure and HLA in healthy donors. On this clone: What it binds is not known.

A multiplex PCR was run with 60 Vbeta primers and 13 Jbeta primers. Measured with immunoSEQ multiplex PCR; TCRdb has only the in-frame clones, and not every one. Listed are 30,000 to 50,000 clones; approximately 3% falls within the top ten. The study, taken as a whole, reports: The investigators catalogued 150 to 200 TCR beta chains as cytomegalovirus-associated.

The origin of this receptor is a woman aged 30 to 39 in good health and CMV-seropositive. The sample consisted of PBMCs.

CDR3 sequence (DNA): TGTGCCAGCACCGACAGGGTCCAACAGCCCCAGCATTTT. Encoded protein: CASTDRVQQPQHF. The chain employs TRBV18 and TRBJ1-5, with 7 positions matching TRBD1. The CDR3 totals 13 residues. Germline CDR1 KGHSH, CDR2 LQKENI. The V segment lost 8 bases and the J segment 7 bases; nucleotides outside the gene matches: 8.